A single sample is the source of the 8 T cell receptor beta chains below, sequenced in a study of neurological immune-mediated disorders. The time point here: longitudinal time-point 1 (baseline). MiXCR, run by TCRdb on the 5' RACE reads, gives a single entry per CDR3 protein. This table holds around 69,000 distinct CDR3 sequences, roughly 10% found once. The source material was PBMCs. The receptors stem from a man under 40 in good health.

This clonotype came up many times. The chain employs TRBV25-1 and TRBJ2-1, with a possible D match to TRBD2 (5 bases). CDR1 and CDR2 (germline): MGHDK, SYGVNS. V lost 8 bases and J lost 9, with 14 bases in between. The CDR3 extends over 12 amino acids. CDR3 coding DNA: TGTGCCAGCTATAACGGGGTACTTGAGCAGTTCTTC. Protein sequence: CASYNGVLEQFF.

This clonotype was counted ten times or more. In DNA, the CDR3 is TGCGCCAGCAGCCCGGGACTAGCGGAGAACACCGGGGAGCTGTTTTTT. The encoded protein is CASSPGLAENTGELFF. This chain links TRBV5-1 with TRBJ2-2, with TRBD2 matching over 11 bases. Germline V gives CDR1 SGHRS, CDR2 YFSETQ. The CDR3 is 16 residues long. V dropped 4 bases and J dropped 1; count of bases not matched to a gene: 3.

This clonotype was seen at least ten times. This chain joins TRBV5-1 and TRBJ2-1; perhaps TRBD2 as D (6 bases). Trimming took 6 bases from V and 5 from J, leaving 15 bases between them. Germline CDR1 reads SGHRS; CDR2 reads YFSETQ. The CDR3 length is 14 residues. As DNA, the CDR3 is TGCGCCAGCACCACCGGGACTGCTGACAATGAGCAGTTCTTC. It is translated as CASTTGTADNEQFF.

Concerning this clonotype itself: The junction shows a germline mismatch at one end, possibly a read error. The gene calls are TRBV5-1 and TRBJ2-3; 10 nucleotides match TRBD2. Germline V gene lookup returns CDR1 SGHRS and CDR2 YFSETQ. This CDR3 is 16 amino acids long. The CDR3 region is CASSLGLAASIDTQYF. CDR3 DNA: TGCGCCAGCAGCTTAGGACTAGCGGCTAGCATAGATACGCAGTATTTT.

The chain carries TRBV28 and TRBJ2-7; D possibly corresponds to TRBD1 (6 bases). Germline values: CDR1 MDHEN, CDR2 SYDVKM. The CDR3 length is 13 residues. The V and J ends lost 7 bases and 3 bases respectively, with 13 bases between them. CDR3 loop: CASNLGQSYEQYF. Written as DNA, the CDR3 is TGTGCCAGCAACCTCGGACAGAGCTACGAGCAGTACTTC.

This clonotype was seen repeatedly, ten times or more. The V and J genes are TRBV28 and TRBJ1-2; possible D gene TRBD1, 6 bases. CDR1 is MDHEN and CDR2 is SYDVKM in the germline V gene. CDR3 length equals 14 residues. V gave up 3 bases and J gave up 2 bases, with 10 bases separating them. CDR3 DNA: TGTGCCAGCAGTTTTACAGGGCTAAACTATGGCTACACCTTC. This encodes CASSFTGLNYGYTF.

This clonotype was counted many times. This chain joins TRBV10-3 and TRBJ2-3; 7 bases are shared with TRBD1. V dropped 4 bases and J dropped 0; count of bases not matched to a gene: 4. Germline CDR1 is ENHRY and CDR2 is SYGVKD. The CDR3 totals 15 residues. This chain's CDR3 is CAISGRDSSTDTQYF. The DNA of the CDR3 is TGTGCCATCAGTGGCCGGGACAGTAGCACAGATACGCAGTATTTT.

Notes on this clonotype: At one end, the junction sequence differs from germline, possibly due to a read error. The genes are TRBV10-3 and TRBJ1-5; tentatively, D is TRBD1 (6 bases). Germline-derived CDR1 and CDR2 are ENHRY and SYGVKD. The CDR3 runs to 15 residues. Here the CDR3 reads CAISESGGGNQPKHF. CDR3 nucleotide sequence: TGTGCCATCAGTGAGTCTGGGGGCGGCAATCAGCCCAAGCACTTT.